The rows below give T cell receptor beta chains drawn from one sample of a study of T cells in Graves' hyperthyroidism and ophthalmopathy. TCRdb reprocessed the multiplex PCR reads via MiXCR and lists one record per CDR3 protein. Among some 250,000 distinct CDR3 sequences listed, approximately 14% were seen once. Sequencing used blood. The receptor set was obtained from a woman aged 45-65 years with Graves' hyperthyroidism that later progressed to Graves' ophthalmopathy. Each CDR3 is given with its conserved first and last residue. The D gene is left open where the match is weak. Clone size is given for some rows only: seen once, a few or many times, or a class if the clone is expanded.

V gene,clone size,D gene,J gene,CDR3 protein,CDR3 DNA
TRBV7-7,few,-,TRBJ2-7,CASSPTSAPIEQYF,TGTGCTAGCAGCCCCACTTCTGCCCCCATCGAGCAGTACTTC
TRBV16,many,-,TRBJ2-7,CASSLHTAYEQYF,TGTGCCAGCAGCCTTCATACAGCCTACGAGCAGTACTTC
TRBV6-5,many,TRBD1,TRBJ1-1,CASSYRGQGAMNTEAFF,TGTGCCAGCAGTTACCGTGGACAGGGGGCAATGAACACTGAAGCTTTCTTT
TRBV28,many,TRBD1,TRBJ1-6,CASSSGQYNSPLHF,TGTGCCAGCAGTTCGGGACAGTATAATTCACCCCTCCACTTT
TRBV9,-,TRBD1,TRBJ2-7,CASSVGTGGHSYEQYF,TGTGCCAGCAGCGTAGGGACAGGGGGCCACTCCTACGAGCAGTACTTC
TRBV28,many,TRBD2,TRBJ2-7,CASSSGRPSEQYF,TGTGCCAGCAGTAGCGGGAGGCCTTCCGAGCAGTACTTC
TRBV6-1,many,TRBD2,TRBJ2-1,CASTPSGRAHNEQFF,TGTGCCAGCACTCCTAGCGGGAGGGCCCACAATGAGCAGTTCTTC
TRBV5-6,many,TRBD2,TRBJ2-3,CASSWRTSGRTDTQYF,TGTGCCAGCAGCTGGAGGACTAGCGGGAGGACAGATACGCAGTATTTT
TRBV20-1,many,TRBD2,TRBJ2-3,CSATLGLAGGPDTQYF,TGCAGTGCCACCTTAGGACTAGCGGGAGGGCCCGATACGCAGTATTTT
TRBV12-3/TRBV12-4,-,-,TRBJ1-4,CASTLAGAGSEKLFF,TGTGCCAGCACCCTCGCCGGGGCTGGGAGTGAAAAACTGTTTTTT
TRBV7-6,many,TRBD2,TRBJ2-1,CASRFRPGLADDNEQFF,TGTGCCAGCAGATTTAGACCTGGACTAGCTGATGACAATGAGCAGTTCTTC
TRBV5-1,many,TRBD2,TRBJ2-1,CASSLSGRENNEQFF,TGCGCCAGCAGCCTCAGCGGGAGGGAGAACAATGAGCAGTTCTTC
TRBV7-9,-,-,TRBJ2-3,CASSLVPEKDTQYF,TGTGCCAGCAGCTTAGTTCCCGAAAAAGATACGCAGTATTTT
TRBV14,-,-,TRBJ2-5,CASSQDFAVGETQYF,TGTGCCAGCAGCCAAGATTTCGCGGTTGGAGAGACCCAGTACTTC
TRBV2,many,TRBD2,TRBJ2-3,CASSLQPLAEDTDTQYF,TGTGCCAGCAGCCTGCAGCCCCTAGCGGAAGACACAGATACGCAGTATTTT
TRBV12-3/TRBV12-4,many,TRBD2,TRBJ2-1,CASRPGTSGTNEQFF,TGTGCCAGCAGACCCGGGACTAGCGGGACCAATGAGCAGTTCTTC
TRBV2,many,TRBD1,TRBJ2-1,CASRTGSSYNEQFF,TGTGCCAGCAGGACAGGGAGCTCCTACAATGAGCAGTTCTTC
TRBV20-1,-,-,TRBJ1-5,CSAVRLRMGSNQPQHF,TGCAGTGCTGTCCGACTCAGGATGGGAAGCAATCAGCCCCAGCATTTT
TRBV11-2,many,-,TRBJ2-7,CASSFPQGGAIYEQYF,TGTGCCAGCAGCTTCCCTCAGGGGGGCGCAATATACGAGCAGTACTTC
TRBV2,many,TRBD1,TRBJ2-7,CASSRDRFYEQYF,TGTGCCAGCAGTAGGGACAGGTTTTACGAGCAGTACTTC
TRBV20-1,-,TRBD2,TRBJ2-7,CSARDPSGSGYEQYF,TGCAGTGCTAGAGACCCTAGCGGGAGCGGGTACGAGCAGTACTTC
TRBV7-9,-,TRBD1,TRBJ2-5,CASSPPGGVNQETQYF,TGTGCCAGCAGCCCCCCAGGGGGAGTGAACCAAGAGACCCAGTACTTC
TRBV7-2,many,TRBD1,TRBJ2-7,CASSSSGQGVGEQYF,TGTGCCAGCAGCTCCAGCGGACAGGGGGTGGGTGAGCAGTACTTC
TRBV12-3/TRBV12-4,few,-,TRBJ1-5,CASSFAGWDQPQHF,TGTGCCAGCAGTTTTGCAGGGTGGGACCAGCCCCAGCATTTT
TRBV20-1,few,-,TRBJ1-2,CSAQDPGDYGYTF,TGCAGTGCCCAGGACCCCGGAGACTATGGCTACACCTTC
TRBV2,many,-,TRBJ1-1,CASSVYRVDSTEAFF,TGTGCCAGCAGTGTATACAGGGTTGATAGTACTGAAGCTTTCTTT
TRBV5-1,-,TRBD2,TRBJ2-5,CASSPRAGRQETQYF,TGCGCCAGCAGCCCTCGAGCGGGACGGCAAGAGACCCAGTACTTC
TRBV7-9,many,-,TRBJ2-1,CASSSRDFNEQFF,TGTGCCAGCAGCTCCCGGGACTTCAATGAGCAGTTCTTC
TRBV20-1,many,-,TRBJ1-5,CSAEGGGNQPQHF,TGCAGTGCTGAGGGAGGTGGCAATCAGCCCCAGCATTTT
TRBV2,-,-,TRBJ1-6,CASRDGGLPLHF,TGTGCCAGCAGGGATGGGGGTTTACCCCTCCACTTT
TRBV11-2,many,TRBD2,TRBJ2-7,CASSPDRGSGIGNEQYF,TGTGCCAGCAGCCCCGATCGGGGGAGCGGGATTGGGAACGAGCAGTACTTC
TRBV30,many,-,TRBJ1-5,CAWSVSRFNQPQHF,TGTGCCTGGAGTGTGTCCAGGTTCAATCAGCCCCAGCATTTT
TRBV29-1,many,TRBD2,TRBJ2-7,CSVWGGGAYEQYF,TGCAGCGTGTGGGGGGGAGGGGCCTACGAGCAGTACTTC
TRBV9,many,-,TRBJ2-5,CASSVSVGGGETQYF,TGTGCCAGCAGCGTTTCCGTGGGGGGTGGGGAGACCCAGTACTTC
TRBV19,-,TRBD1,TRBJ1-4,CASSLFRDRGEKLFF,TGTGCCAGTAGTCTCTTCCGGGACAGGGGTGAAAAACTGTTTTTT
TRBV12-3/TRBV12-4,many,-,TRBJ1-1,CASTAAGEAFF,TGTGCCAGCACCGCGGCCGGCGAAGCTTTCTTT
TRBV12-3/TRBV12-4,-,TRBD1,TRBJ2-7,CASSFDRASEQYF,TGTGCCAGCAGTTTTGACAGGGCCTCCGAGCAGTACTTC
TRBV5-1,many,-,TRBJ2-7,CASSYRDLSYEQYF,TGCGCCAGCAGCTACCGGGACCTATCCTACGAGCAGTACTTC
TRBV5-1,many,-,TRBJ2-7,CASSYRDNTYEQYF,TGCGCCAGCAGCTACCGGGACAACACCTACGAGCAGTACTTC